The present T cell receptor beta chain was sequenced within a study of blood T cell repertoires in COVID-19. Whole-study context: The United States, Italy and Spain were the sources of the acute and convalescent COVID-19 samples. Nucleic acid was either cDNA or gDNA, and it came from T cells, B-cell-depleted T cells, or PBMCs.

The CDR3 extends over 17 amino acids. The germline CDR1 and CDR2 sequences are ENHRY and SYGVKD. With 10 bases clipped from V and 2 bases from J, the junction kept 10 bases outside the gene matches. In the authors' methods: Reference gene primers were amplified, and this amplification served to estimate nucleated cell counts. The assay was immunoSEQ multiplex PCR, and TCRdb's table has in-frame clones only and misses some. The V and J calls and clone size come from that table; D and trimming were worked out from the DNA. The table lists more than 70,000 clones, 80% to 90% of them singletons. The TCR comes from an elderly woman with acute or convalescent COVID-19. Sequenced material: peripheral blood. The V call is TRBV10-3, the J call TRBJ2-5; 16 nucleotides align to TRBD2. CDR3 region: CATSGTSGGAPQETQYF. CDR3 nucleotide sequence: TGTGCCACCTCCGGGACTAGCGGGGGGGCCCCTCAAGAGACCCAGTACTTC.